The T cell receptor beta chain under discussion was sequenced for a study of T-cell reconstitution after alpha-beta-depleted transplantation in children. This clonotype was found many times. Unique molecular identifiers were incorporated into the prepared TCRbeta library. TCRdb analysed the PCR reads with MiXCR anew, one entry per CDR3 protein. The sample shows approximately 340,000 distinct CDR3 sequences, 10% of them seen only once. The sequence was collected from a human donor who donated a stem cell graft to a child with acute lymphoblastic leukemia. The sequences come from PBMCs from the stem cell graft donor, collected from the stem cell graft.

This CDR3 reads CSAETGLESNEQFF. The DNA of the CDR3 is TGCAGTGCGGAGACAGGGCTCGAGAGTAATGAGCAGTTCTTC. The chain links TRBV20-1 to TRBJ2-1, with 7 bases that match TRBD1. Losses at the gene ends were 6 bases for V and 7 bases for J; bases not matched to a gene: 12. CDR1 and CDR2 from the germline V gene are DFQATT and SNEGSKA (reference sequence). The CDR3 is made up of 14 amino acids.